The present T cell receptor (beta chain) was sequenced within a study of cytomegalovirus exposure and HLA in healthy donors. Trimming cost V 5 bases and J 8 bases; bases outside gene matches: 10. Germline V gene lookup returns CDR1 MDHEN and CDR2 SYDVKM. The CDR3 extends over 15 amino acids. Use of 60 Vbeta and 13 Jbeta primers characterized the PCR. The method was immunoSEQ multiplex PCR; TCRdb's version includes in-frame clones alone and lacks a portion of them. The table lists tens of thousands of clones. The receptor's source is a woman in her sixties or seventies in good health and CMV-seronegative. J is TRBJ1-4 and V is TRBV28, with 8 positions matching TRBD1. The specimen was PBMCs. CDR3 sequence reads: CASSHGQGGAEKLFF. CDR3 in DNA: TGTGCCAGCAGTCACGGACAGGGTGGGGCGGAAAAACTGTTTTTT.